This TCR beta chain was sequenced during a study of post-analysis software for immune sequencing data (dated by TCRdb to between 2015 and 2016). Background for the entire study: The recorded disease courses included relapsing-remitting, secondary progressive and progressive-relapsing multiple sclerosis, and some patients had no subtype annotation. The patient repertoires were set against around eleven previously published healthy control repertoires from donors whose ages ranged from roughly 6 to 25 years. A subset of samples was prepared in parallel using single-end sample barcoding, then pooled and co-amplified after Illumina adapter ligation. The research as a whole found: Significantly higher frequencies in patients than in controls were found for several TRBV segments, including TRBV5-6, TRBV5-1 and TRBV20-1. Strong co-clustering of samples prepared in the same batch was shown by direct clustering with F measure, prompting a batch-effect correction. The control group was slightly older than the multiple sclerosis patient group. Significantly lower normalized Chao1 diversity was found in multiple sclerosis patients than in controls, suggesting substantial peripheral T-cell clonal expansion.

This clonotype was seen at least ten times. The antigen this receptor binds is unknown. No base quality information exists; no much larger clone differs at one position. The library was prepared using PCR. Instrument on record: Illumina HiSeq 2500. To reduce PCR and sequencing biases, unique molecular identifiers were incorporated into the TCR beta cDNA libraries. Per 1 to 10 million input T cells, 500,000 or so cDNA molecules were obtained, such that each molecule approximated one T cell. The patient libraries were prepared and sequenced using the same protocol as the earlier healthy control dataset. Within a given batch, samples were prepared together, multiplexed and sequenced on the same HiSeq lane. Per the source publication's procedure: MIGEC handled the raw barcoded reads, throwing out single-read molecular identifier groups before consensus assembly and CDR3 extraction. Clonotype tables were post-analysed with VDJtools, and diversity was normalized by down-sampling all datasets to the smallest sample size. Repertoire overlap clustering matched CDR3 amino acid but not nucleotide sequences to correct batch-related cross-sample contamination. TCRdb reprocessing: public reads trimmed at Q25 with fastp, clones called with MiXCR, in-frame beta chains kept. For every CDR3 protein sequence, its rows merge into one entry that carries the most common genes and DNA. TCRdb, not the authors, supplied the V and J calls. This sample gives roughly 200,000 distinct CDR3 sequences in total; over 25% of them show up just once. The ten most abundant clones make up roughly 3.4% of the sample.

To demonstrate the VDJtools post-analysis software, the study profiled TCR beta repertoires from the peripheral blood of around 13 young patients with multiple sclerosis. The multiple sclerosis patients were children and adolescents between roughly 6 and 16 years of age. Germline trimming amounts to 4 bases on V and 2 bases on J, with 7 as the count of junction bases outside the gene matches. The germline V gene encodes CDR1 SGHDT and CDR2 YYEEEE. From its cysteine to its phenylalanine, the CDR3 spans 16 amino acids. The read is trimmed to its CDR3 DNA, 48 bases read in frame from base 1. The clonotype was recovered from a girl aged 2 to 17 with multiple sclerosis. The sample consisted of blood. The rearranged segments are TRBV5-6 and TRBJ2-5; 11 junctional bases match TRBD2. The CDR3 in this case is CASSGPSGGHQETQYF. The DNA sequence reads TGTGCCAGCAGCGGACCTAGCGGGGGGCATCAAGAGACCCAGTACTTC. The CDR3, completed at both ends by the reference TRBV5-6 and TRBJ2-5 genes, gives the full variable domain DAGVTQSPTHLIKTRGQQVTLRCSPKSGHDTVSWYQQALGQGPQFIFQYYEEEERQRGNFPDRFSGHQFPNYSSELNVNALLLGDSALYLCASSGPSGGHQETQYFGPGTRLLVL.